The 21 T cell receptor beta chains in this list originate from one sample, sequenced in a study of graft-versus-host responses after intestinal transplantation. Clones were read by immunoSEQ multiplex PCR, and TCRdb kept only the in-frame ones, dropping some. The table records 95,000 to 150,000 clones, roughly 91% of them present only once. Their specific antigens are unknown. The sequencing here drew on unstimulated CD4+ T cells sorted from spleen or lymph node cells, taken before intestinal transplant. These receptors all stem from a human donor who received an intestinal transplant.

Only one count was recorded for this clone. In the same sample, other DNA sequences code for this CDR3. The V and J genes are TRBV5-1 and TRBJ1-2, with TRBD1 matching 9 bases. CDR1 is SGHRS and CDR2 is YFSETQ in the germline V gene. Trimming at V came to 4 bases and at J to 5 bases, leaving 3 bases not matched to a gene. The CDR3 has 13 residues. The CDR3, as DNA: TGCGCCAGCAGCAGGGACAGGGTGTATGGCTACACCTTC. This gives the protein CASSRDRVYGYTF.

The J gene is TRBJ2-7, the V gene TRBV5-1; 7 bases match TRBD1. The CDR3 has 16 residues. V lost 1 base and J lost 2; bases outside the gene matches: 9. Germline V CDR1 and CDR2: SGHRS, YFSETQ. The CDR3 DNA sequence: TGCGCCAGCAGCTTGCGCGCTCGGGACAGAACCTACGAGCAGTACTTC. As protein: CASSLRARDRTYEQYF.

The chain combines TRBV5-1 with TRBJ1-4; 7 nucleotides agree with TRBD1. The CDR3 sequence is 13 residues long. The trim removed 5 bases at V and 8 bases at J, leaving 6 bases unmatched. CDR1 and CDR2 from the germline V gene are SGHRS and YFSETQ. Written as DNA, the CDR3 is TGCGCCAGCAGTGGGCAGGGGGTCGAAAAACTGTTTTTT. Translating gives CASSGQGVEKLFF.

A few counts support this clone. This chain joins TRBV5-6 and TRBJ2-7; no clear D. The V gene lost 0 bases and the J gene lost 6 bases, with 4 bases spanning the gap. Germline V gene sequence: CDR1 SGHDT, CDR2 YYEEEE. This CDR3 has 11 amino acids. DNA of the CDR3: TGTGCCAGCAGCTTGGGTGGCGAGCAGTACTTC. Its protein product is CASSLGGEQYF.

V and J are TRBV6-1 and TRBJ2-2; TRBD2 aligns across 14 bases. Germline V gene data show CDR1 as MNHNS and CDR2 as SASEGT. V lost 4 bases and J lost 7; bases outside the gene matches: 5. The CDR3 is 16 amino acids. DNA of the CDR3: TGTGCCAGCAGTGTGGGGACTAGCGGGAGCGGCGGGGAGCTGTTTTTT. Translation gives CASSVGTSGSGGELFF.

The chain uses TRBV2 and TRBJ1-2; unclear D gene. V dropped 8 bases and J dropped 2 bases, with 6 bases sitting between them. In germline, CDR1 is SNHLY, CDR2 FYNNEI. There are 11 residues in the CDR3. The CDR3 is CASEENYGYTF. In nucleotides, the CDR3 is TGTGCCAGCGAGGAAAACTATGGCTACACCTTC. Based on the CDR3 plus reference TRBV2 and TRBJ1-2, the full variable domain is EPEVTQTPSHQVTQMGQEVILRCVPISNHLYFYWYRQILGQKVEFLVSFYNNEISEKSEIFDDQFSVERPDGSNFTLKIRSTKLEDSAMYFCASEENYGYTFGSGTRLTVV.

In this sample, this clone turned up once. The J gene is TRBJ2-7, the V gene TRBV7-3; D remains unclear. The CDR3 sequence is 12 residues long. V lost 0 bases and J lost 6, with 6 bases in between. Germline V gene sequence: CDR1 SGHTA, CDR2 FQGTGA. CDR3 coding DNA: TGTGCCAGCAGCTTAACCTCTGGCGAGCAGTACTTC. Translated, it gives CASSLTSGEQYF.

V usage is TRBV11-3 and J usage is TRBJ2-5; 10 bases fit TRBD2. The trim removed 5 bases at V and 7 bases at J, leaving 7 bases unmatched. In germline, CDR1 is SGHNT, CDR2 YENEEA. This CDR3 has 14 amino acids. CDR3: CASSRTSGMGTQYF. CDR3 sequence (DNA): TGTGCCAGCAGCCGTACTAGCGGGATGGGGACCCAGTACTTC.

The rearrangement links TRBV2 to TRBJ2-7, with D possibly being TRBD1 (5 bases). This CDR3 comprises 14 residues. Germline V gives CDR1 SNHLY, CDR2 FYNNEI. The ends were cut back, 4 bases at V and 6 bases at J, with 16 bases in the middle. CDR3 sequence reads: CASSGGGPLPEQYF. The CDR3 nucleotides are TGTGCCAGCAGTGGGGGCGGACCCCTGCCCGAGCAGTACTTC.

The chain recombines TRBV5-5 with TRBJ1-1; D gene uncertain. From germline, CDR1 is SGHKS and CDR2 YYEKEE (reference sequence). This CDR3 is 14 amino acids long. Deletions cut 4 bases from V and 1 base from J, with 11 bases between. CDR3 residues: CASSPHPGNTEAFF. CDR3 DNA: TGTGCCAGCAGCCCCCATCCTGGGAACACTGAAGCTTTCTTT.

Only one count was recorded for this clone. The gene calls are TRBV5-1 and TRBJ2-3; 10 positions agree with TRBD2. Trimming removed 10 bases from V and 3 bases from J; junction bases left unmatched: 11. The CDR3 loop spans 15 amino acids. CDR1 and CDR2 from the germline V gene are SGHRS and YFSETQ. The CDR3 sequence is CASYSGRRGTDTQYF. The CDR3 DNA follows: TGCGCCTCCTATAGCGGGAGGAGAGGGACAGATACGCAGTATTTT.

The chain couples TRBV18 to TRBJ1-1; D ambiguous. Trimming took 6 bases from V and 5 from J, leaving 16 bases between them. Germline CDR1 reads KGHSH; CDR2 reads LQKENI. This CDR3 has 14 residues. CDR3 in amino acids: CASSPSGPKTEAFF. The CDR3, as DNA: TGTGCCAGCTCGCCCAGCGGGCCTAAGACTGAAGCTTTCTTT.

The chain uses TRBV30 and TRBJ1-4; possibly TRBD1 for D (6 bases). Between the trimmed V and J ends, which lost 3 bases and 0 bases, there was a span of 8 bases. This CDR3 comprises 14 residues. Per germline, CDR1 GTSNPN and CDR2 SVGIG (reference sequence). In DNA form, the CDR3 reads TGTGCCTGGAGGGGACATGCAACTAATGAAAAACTGTTTTTT. Protein sequence: CAWRGHATNEKLFF.

This clone appeared a few times. The gene calls are TRBV7-2 and TRBJ2-7; D is perhaps TRBD1 or TRBD2 (5 bases each). Germline V gene lookup returns CDR1 SGHTA and CDR2 FQGNSA. Deletions cut 6 bases from V and 3 bases from J, with 18 bases between. The CDR3 is made up of 15 amino acids. The CDR3 sequence: CASSLTRGENYEQYF. The CDR3 bases are TGTGCCAGCAGTCTCACAAGAGGGGAAAACTACGAGCAGTACTTC.

The chain is built from TRBV28 and TRBJ2-3; perhaps TRBD1 as D (6 bases). Germline-derived CDR1 and CDR2 are MDHEN and SYDVKM. CDR3 length equals 14 residues. The V end was cut by 8 bases, the J end by 2 bases, with 14 bases between. The CDR3 DNA is TGTGCCAGCCTACCTCACAGGGACACAGATACGCAGTATTTT. Encoded protein: CASLPHRDTDTQYF.

V gene TRBV6-5 combines with J gene TRBJ1-6; the D gene is possibly TRBD1 (5 bases). This CDR3 contains 15 residues. Trimming took 2 bases from V and 6 from J, leaving 11 bases between them. Germline CDR1 MNHEY, CDR2 SVGAGI. The CDR3 protein is CASSYNGAINSPLHF. Written as DNA, the CDR3 is TGTGCCAGCAGTTACAACGGGGCTATTAATTCACCCCTCCACTTT.

V usage is TRBV29-1 and J usage is TRBJ1-3; TRBD1 matches 8 bases. CDR1 and CDR2 from the germline V gene are SQVTM and ANQGSEA. CDR3 length: 15 residues. The trim removed 5 bases at V and 0 bases at J, leaving 6 bases unmatched. The CDR3 nucleotides are TGCAGCGTTATACTTACAGGGGGCTCTGGAAACACCATATATTTT. It encodes CSVILTGGSGNTIYF.

CDR3 nucleotides: TGTGCCAGCAGCCCCGGGACAGGGAGGCGATTCTACAATGAGCAGTTCTTC. It codes for CASSPGTGRRFYNEQFF. V and J are TRBV7-9 and TRBJ2-1; 9 nucleotides align to TRBD1. Germline V gene data show CDR1 as SEHNR and CDR2 as FQNEAQ (reference sequence). J was trimmed by 3 bases and V by 5 bases; bases with no gene match: 11. The CDR3 consists of 17 residues.

The chain is built from TRBV27 and TRBJ2-7; 9 positions agree with TRBD1. The CDR3 is 18 residues long. The germline V gene has CDR1 MNHEY and CDR2 SMNVEV (reference sequence). With V trimmed by 4 bases and J by 2 bases, 15 bases remained unmatched. CDR3 amino acids: CASSSRGTGSNLAYEQYF. Written as DNA, the CDR3 is TGTGCCAGCAGTTCAAGAGGGACAGGGAGCAACTTAGCCTACGAGCAGTACTTC.

The chain carries TRBV28 and TRBJ2-7; the match to TRBD2 covers 10 bases. The V and J ends lost 5 bases and 3 bases, in that order; junction bases with no gene match: 16. From germline, CDR1 is MDHEN and CDR2 SYDVKM. The CDR3 sequence is 18 residues long. The CDR3, as DNA: TGTGCCAGCAGTCCTACATCCGGACTAGCGGCAGGGAGCTACGAGCAGTACTTC. Protein sequence: CASSPTSGLAAGSYEQYF. Drawing the rest from reference TRBV28 and TRBJ2-7, the complete variable domain is DVKVTQSSRYLVKRTGEKVFLECVQDMDHENMFWYRQDPGLGLRLIYFSYDVKMKEKGDIPEGYSVSREKKERFSLILESASTNQTSMYLCASSPTSGLAAGSYEQYFGPGTRLTVT.

The CDR3 DNA follows: TGTGCCAGCAATCACTACGAGCAGTACTTC. Its protein product is CASNHYEQYF. This sequence joins TRBV6-1 and TRBJ2-7, with unresolved D. The germline V and J ends were trimmed by 7 bases and 3 bases, with 4 bases remaining between them. Looked up from germline, CDR1 is MNHNS and CDR2 is SASEGT. The CDR3 has 10 residues.